The 30 T cell receptor beta chains given below trace back to one sample, sequenced in a study of blood T cells in healthy people across ages. With a J-beta primer mix and a sample-barcoded 5' primer, a second PCR ran about 7 to 12 cycles. A single record per CDR3 protein comes from TCRdb applying MiXCR to the 5' RACE reads. The sample lists approximately 2,000,000 distinct CDR3 sequences, 35% to 50% occurring once. Sample: blood. Receptors originate from a human donor in good health.

The CDR3 DNA reads TGTGCCAGCAGTTCCGGACAGGGGACAAGCAATCAGCCCCAGCATTTT. Amino acid sequence: CASSSGQGTSNQPQHF. The chain recombines TRBV28 with TRBJ1-5; 9 bases agree with TRBD1. The CDR3 is made up of 16 amino acids. The V segment lost 4 bases and the J segment 1 base; nucleotides outside the gene matches: 5. Germline assignment: CDR1 MDHEN and CDR2 SYDVKM.

The rearrangement joins TRBV28 to TRBJ2-4; TRBD1 might be the D (5 bases). Per germline, CDR1 MDHEN and CDR2 SYDVKM. V gave up 4 bases and J gave up 2 bases, with 12 bases separating them. The CDR3 extends over 15 amino acids. CDR3 DNA sequence: TGTGCCAGCAGTTACCGACAGACATCCAAAAACATTCAGTACTTC. Translated: CASSYRQTSKNIQYF.

To note about this clonotype: One end of the junction varies from germline; a read error may be responsible. This chain joins TRBV7-2 and TRBJ1-2; no definite D call. This CDR3 has 14 residues. Looked up from germline, CDR1 is SGHTA and CDR2 is FQGNSA. The CDR3 region has the DNA TGTGCCGGCAGCTTACGGGCAGGAGACTATGGCTACACCTTC. Its protein product is CAGSLRAGDYGYTF.

The V gene is TRBV11-2, the J gene TRBJ2-1; perhaps D is TRBD1 or TRBD2 (6 bases each). Per germline, CDR1 SGHAT and CDR2 FQNNGV. The CDR3 runs to 16 residues. V was pared by 4 bases and J by 4 bases, with 17 bases between. CDR3 amino acids: CASSSPRWGAYNEQFF. The CDR3 nucleotides read TGTGCCAGCAGCTCTCCTCGGTGGGGGGCATACAATGAGCAGTTCTTC.

V is TRBV7-3 and J is TRBJ2-1; the match to TRBD1 covers 12 bases. V lost 2 bases to trimming and J lost 5 bases; unmatched junction nucleotides: 4. The CDR3 covers 16 residues. Looked up from germline, CDR1 is SGHTA and CDR2 is FQGTGA. As DNA, the CDR3 is TGTGCCAGCAGCTTAGGGACAGGGGGCGGCCACAATGAGCAGTTCTTC. Protein: CASSLGTGGGHNEQFF. The variable domain in full, with the rest retrieved from reference TRBV7-3 and TRBJ2-1, is GAGVSQTPSNKVTEKGKYVELRCDPISGHTALYWYRQSLGQGPEFLIYFQGTGAADDSGLPNDRFFAVRPEGSVSTLKIQRTERGDSAVYLCASSLGTGGGHNEQFFGPGTRLTVL.

The chain is built from TRBV5-1 and TRBJ2-3; D may be TRBD1 (5 bases). CDR1 is SGHRS and CDR2 is YFSETQ in the germline V gene. This CDR3 region has 16 residues. The V gene lost 0 bases and the J gene lost 2 bases, with 13 bases spanning the gap. Written as DNA, the CDR3 is TGCGCCAGCAGCTTGGAGACAGCTCGTTACACAGATACGCAGTATTTT. Amino acids: CASSLETARYTDTQYF.

The genes are TRBV27 and TRBJ2-5; a weak D match, TRBD2 (5 bases). CDR1 is MNHEY and CDR2 is SMNVEV in the germline V gene (reference sequence). Trimming took 3 bases from V and 5 from J, leaving 13 bases between them. CDR3 length: 14 residues. CDR3 sequence reads: CASSFHKERETQYF. The CDR3 DNA sequence: TGTGCCAGCAGTTTCCACAAAGAGCGGGAGACCCAGTACTTC.

The chain carries TRBV12-3 or TRBV12-4 and TRBJ2-5; no definite D call. The V and J ends lost 5 bases and 4 bases respectively, with 14 bases between them. This CDR3 contains 14 residues. The CDR3 DNA is TGTGCCAGCAGTCTACAGCTGTTCCCAGAGACCCAGTACTTC. Residues: CASSLQLFPETQYF.

This chain links TRBV4-2 with TRBJ2-2, with 10 bases lining up with TRBD2. With V trimmed by 0 bases and J by 4 bases, 2 bases remained unmatched. Per germline, CDR1 LGHNA and CDR2 YNFKEQ. CDR3 size: 16 residues. This CDR3 is CASSQESSGGTGELFF. The CDR3 DNA reads as TGTGCCAGCAGCCAAGAGTCTAGCGGGGGCACCGGGGAGCTGTTTTTT.

Regarding this clonotype: Mismatch with germline at one junction end may stem from a read error. CDR3 DNA sequence: TGCGCCAGCAGCTTTAGACAGACACCAGATATGCAGTATTTT. It specifies CASSFRQTPDMQYF. The chain has TRBV5-1 and TRBJ2-3, with D possibly matching TRBD1 (5 bases). Germline V gives CDR1 SGHRS, CDR2 YFSETQ. This CDR3 has 14 amino acids.

This clonotype was found a few times. This chain links TRBV6-5 with TRBJ1-1; D is ambiguous. Trimming took 4 bases from V and 0 from J, leaving 6 bases between them. The CDR3 has 13 residues. The germline V gene has CDR1 MNHEY and CDR2 SVGAGI. The CDR3, as DNA: TGTGCCAGCAGTTTCATTATGAACACTGAAGCTTTCTTT. Translated: CASSFIMNTEAFF.

Many counts were recorded for this clonotype. The chain employs TRBV29-1 and TRBJ1-2, with 7 nucleotides matching TRBD1. V trimming: 7 bases; J trimming: 3 bases; junction bases outside the gene matches: 8. Germline values: CDR1 SQVTM, CDR2 ANQGSEA. The CDR3 loop spans 13 amino acids. The CDR3 sequence: CSAMTGTDYGYTF. CDR3 bases: TGCAGCGCGATGACAGGGACGGACTATGGCTACACCTTC.

The V and J genes are TRBV29-1 and TRBJ2-5; tentative D call: TRBD2 (7 bases). Germline CDR1 and CDR2: SQVTM and ANQGSEA. The CDR3 sequence is 11 residues long. Deletions cut 8 bases from V and 10 bases from J, with 17 bases between. The CDR3 here is CSIGTREDQYF. CDR3 DNA sequence: TGCAGCATAGGGACACGGGAGGACCAGTACTTC.

This chain joins TRBV9 and TRBJ1-1; D unresolved. This CDR3 is built from 14 residues. Between the trimmed V and J ends, which lost 0 bases and 9 bases, there was a span of 15 bases. Germline lookup yields CDR1 SGDLS and CDR2 YYNGEE. CDR3 sequence (DNA): TGTGCCAGCAGCGTAGAAGCAGGAGACCCTAAAGCTTTCTTT. Its protein product is CASSVEAGDPKAFF.

This clonotype was seen only once. The V and J genes are TRBV7-3 and TRBJ1-5; D perhaps matches TRBD1 (5 bases). This CDR3 has 16 amino acids. Germline loops: CDR1 SGHTA, CDR2 FQGTGA. Trimming stripped 0 bases from V and 5 bases from J, with 14 bases between. The CDR3 loop is CASSLTVVGGDQPQHF. CDR3 DNA: TGTGCCAGCAGCTTAACGGTGGTCGGAGGGGATCAGCCCCAGCATTTT.

This clonotype was seen more than once but under ten times. As DNA, the CDR3 is TGTGCCAGCAGTACCCGACAGATCTACAATGAGCAGTTCTTC. This gives the protein CASSTRQIYNEQFF. The chain carries TRBV12-3 or TRBV12-4 and TRBJ2-1, with a weak D call TRBD1 (5 bases). V lost 5 bases to trimming and J lost 3 bases, with 11 bases between them. The CDR3 has 14 amino acids.

This clonotype occurred a few times. The CDR3 DNA follows: TGTGCCATTCTATACACAGATACGCAGTATTTT. Translating gives CAILYTDTQYF. This chain joins TRBV7-2 and TRBJ2-3; D not resolved. Germline lookup yields CDR1 SGHTA and CDR2 FQGNSA. Trimming shortened V by 10 bases and J by 2 bases, and 7 bases separated the two germline ends. The CDR3 is 11 amino acids.

This CDR3 is CASSLGQGLENTEAFF. For the CDR3, the DNA is TGTGCCAGCAGCTTAGGTCAGGGGTTGGAGAACACTGAAGCTTTCTTT. The chain carries TRBV13 and TRBJ1-1, with a tentative D call TRBD1 (6 bases). V gave up 0 bases and J gave up 1 base, with 12 bases separating them. This CDR3 has 16 amino acids. CDR1 is PRHDT, CDR2 FYEKMQ, per germline (reference sequence).

The V gene is TRBV10-3, the J gene TRBJ2-1, with TRBD2 as a possible D gene (5 bases). Germline assignment: CDR1 ENHRY and CDR2 SYGVKD. The CDR3 is 15 residues long. The germline V and J ends were trimmed by 3 bases and 9 bases, with 18 bases remaining between them. This CDR3 reads CAISDVGIPSGEQFF. The CDR3 DNA is TGTGCCATCAGTGATGTTGGGATCCCAAGCGGTGAGCAGTTCTTC.

This clonotype has at least ten counts. V and J are TRBV7-2 and TRBJ1-2, with D possibly being TRBD1 (5 bases). CDR3 length: 11 amino acids. Trimming removed 5 bases from V and 10 bases from J, with 11 bases in between. Germline V gene lookup returns CDR1 SGHTA and CDR2 FQGNSA. The CDR3 sequence: CASSPGTDYTF. CDR3 nucleotide sequence: TGTGCCAGCAGCCCCGGGACGGACTACACCTTC.

The genes are TRBV28 and TRBJ2-7; 7 positions agree with TRBD2. The length of the CDR3 is 19 residues. V was clipped by 2 bases and J by 2 bases; unmatched bases: 18. Per germline, CDR1 MDHEN and CDR2 SYDVKM. Written as DNA, the CDR3 is TGTGCCAGCAGTTTAAAAATTGGGCTAGCGGCGGCCTTAACCTACGAGCAGTACTTC. It translates to CASSLKIGLAAALTYEQYF.

This chain links TRBV7-2 with TRBJ2-6; TRBD1 might be the D (6 bases). CDR3 length: 18 amino acids. Germline V gene data show CDR1 as SGHTA and CDR2 as FQGNSA. V lost 2 bases, J lost 0 bases, and 14 bases lay in between. CDR3 in DNA: TGTGCCAGCAGCTTACGGGGCAGGGGATTCTCTGGGGCCAACGTCCTGACTTTC. It translates to CASSLRGRGFSGANVLTF.

This clonotype has just a few counts. CDR3 in DNA: TGTGCCAGCAGCCAAGACCAGGGGGCGAGGACAGATACGCAGTATTTT. As protein: CASSQDQGARTDTQYF. The rearrangement links TRBV4-2 to TRBJ2-3; 8 nucleotides align to TRBD1. This CDR3 has 16 residues. From germline, CDR1 is LGHNA and CDR2 YNFKEQ. The V gene end was trimmed by 0 bases and the J gene end by 3 bases; junction bases not matched to a gene: 5.

The chain combines TRBV4-1 with TRBJ1-4; D not resolved. Germline values: CDR1 MGHRA, CDR2 YSYEKL. The CDR3 is 16 residues long. Deletions cut 2 bases from V and 2 bases from J, with 12 bases between. The CDR3 DNA follows: TGCGCCAGCAGCCAAAATCCTCCTCCCACTAATGAAAAACTGTTTTTT. Its protein product is CASSQNPPPTNEKLFF.

This rearrangement joins TRBV12-3 or TRBV12-4 to TRBJ1-1; D unresolved. The CDR3 length is 13 residues. The ends were cut back, 7 bases at V and 5 bases at J, with 14 bases in the middle. CDR3: CASKPSRLTEAFF. CDR3 in DNA: TGTGCCAGCAAGCCTAGCCGGCTGACTGAAGCTTTCTTT.

This clonotype came up a few times. This chain joins TRBV6-5 and TRBJ1-1; D unclear. CDR3 length equals 13 residues. Trimming pared 0 bases from V and 5 bases from J, leaving 7 bases between. Germline V gene data show CDR1 as MNHEY and CDR2 as SVGAGI. As DNA, the CDR3 is TGTGCCAGCAGTTACTCGACGGGGACTGAAGCTTTCTTT. It specifies CASSYSTGTEAFF.

The CDR3 is CSARDAGQGAGEQYF. The CDR3 DNA is TGCAGTGCTAGAGATGCGGGACAGGGGGCGGGCGAGCAGTACTTC. The chain carries TRBV20-1 and TRBJ2-7, with 12 bases fitting TRBD1. V lost 0 bases, J lost 6 bases, and 6 bases stayed unmatched. Looked up from germline, CDR1 is DFQATT and CDR2 is SNEGSKA (reference sequence). The CDR3 contains 15 residues.

The V call is TRBV7-9, the J call TRBJ2-4, with unresolved D. The DNA end is a closer match to TRBJ2-7, so the J assignment may be wrong. This CDR3 has 15 residues. Germline CDR1 and CDR2: SEHNR and FQNEAQ (reference sequence). CDR3 sequence: CASSLSLGHTYEQYF. Written as DNA, the CDR3 is TGTGCCAGCAGCTTAAGTCTCGGCCACACCTACGAGCAGTACTTC.

This clonotype was counted between two and nine times. This chain connects TRBV20-1 to TRBJ2-7, with D perhaps matching TRBD1 (5 bases). Trimming removed 3 bases from V and 5 bases from J, with 14 bases in between. The germline gives CDR1 DFQATT, CDR2 SNEGSKA (reference sequence). The CDR3 runs to 13 residues. The CDR3 reads CSASGHPKDEQYF. CDR3 DNA: TGCAGTGCTAGCGGACACCCGAAGGACGAGCAGTACTTC.

This clonotype was seen a few times. This chain links TRBV5-1 with TRBJ1-2; no definite D call. This CDR3 spans 16 amino acids. The V end was cut by 1 base, the J end by 0 bases, with 13 bases between. Germline assignment: CDR1 SGHRS and CDR2 YFSETQ. The CDR3 protein is CASSLYGEITNYGYTF. The CDR3 bases are TGCGCCAGCAGCTTGTATGGGGAGATAACTAACTATGGCTACACCTTC.